These 29 T cell receptor beta chains were sequenced from one sample in a study of blood T cell repertoires in COVID-19. The assay was immunoSEQ multiplex PCR, and TCRdb's table has in-frame clones only and misses some. The profile shows some 700,000 clones, 85% to 90% of them singletons. Sequencing was performed on peripheral blood. These receptors all come from a woman aged 18 to 35 with acute or convalescent COVID-19.

The chain has TRBV6-1 and TRBJ1-3; 8 nucleotides align to TRBD1. Trimming took 6 bases from V and 0 from J; bases not matched to a gene: 4. Germline CDR1 is MNHNS and CDR2 is SASEGT. There are 15 residues in the CDR3. The CDR3 DNA is TGTGCCAGCAGAACAGGGGGATTCTCTGGAAACACCATATATTTT. Encoded protein: CASRTGGFSGNTIYF.

This clone came up once. The chain combines TRBV27 with TRBJ1-4; possible D gene TRBD1, 6 bases. Trimming cost V 6 bases and J 4 bases, with 12 bases left between them. The germline CDR1 and CDR2 sequences are MNHEY and SMNVEV (reference sequence). There are 14 residues in the CDR3. CDR3 bases: TGTGCCAGCAGGGCGACAGGATTTAATGAAAAACTGTTTTTT. Encoded protein: CASRATGFNEKLFF.

The chain uses TRBV7-9 and TRBJ1-2; possibly TRBD1 for D (5 bases). Trimming took off 5 bases at V and 8 bases at J, with 15 bases between the two ends. The CDR3 length is 13 residues. The germline V gene encodes CDR1 SEHNR and CDR2 FQNEAQ (reference sequence). In DNA form, the CDR3 reads TGTGCCAGCAGCGCCTGGGGGGTCGTGGGCTACACCTTC. Protein: CASSAWGVVGYTF.

This rearrangement joins TRBV9 to TRBJ1-2, with TRBD1 matching 9 bases. V trimming: 2 bases; J trimming: 4 bases; junction bases outside the gene matches: 6. This CDR3 region has 15 residues. Looked up from germline, CDR1 is SGDLS and CDR2 is YYNGEE. CDR3 in amino acids: CASSVSGGQGYGYTF. The CDR3 DNA sequence: TGTGCCAGCAGCGTGTCGGGGGGACAGGGCTATGGCTACACCTTC.

The table lists this clone with a count of one. The V call is TRBV4-3, the J call TRBJ1-3, with TRBD1 as a possible D gene (6 bases). V dropped 1 base and J dropped 4 bases, with 11 bases sitting between them. The CDR3 covers 15 residues. Germline CDR1 and CDR2: LGHNA and YSLEER. The CDR3, as DNA: TGCGCCAGCAGCCAAGTACAGGGATACGGAAACACCATATATTTT. This sequence encodes CASSQVQGYGNTIYF.

The V gene is TRBV12-3 or TRBV12-4, the J gene TRBJ2-1; TRBD1 is a possible D gene (6 bases). The CDR3 sequence is 13 residues long. V lost 7 bases and J lost 10, with 17 bases in between. The CDR3 loop is CASIPPTGLEQFF. CDR3 sequence (DNA): TGTGCCAGCATTCCCCCCACAGGGTTGGAGCAGTTCTTC.

The rearrangement links TRBV7-9 to TRBJ2-4; 9 nucleotides line up with TRBD1. Per the germline V gene, CDR1 is SEHNR and CDR2 is FQNEAQ (reference sequence). The CDR3 loop spans 13 amino acids. The V and J ends lost 4 bases and 7 bases, in that order; junction bases with no gene match: 2. The CDR3, as DNA: TGTGCCAGCAGCTCGACAGGGGGGAACATTCAGTACTTC. This gives the protein CASSSTGGNIQYF.

V usage is TRBV19 and J usage is TRBJ2-3; TRBD2 aligns across 8 bases. This CDR3 has 15 residues. CDR1 LNHDA and CDR2 SQIVND come from the germline V gene (reference sequence). The V gene end was trimmed by 3 bases and the J gene end by 5 bases; junction bases not matched to a gene: 7. In DNA, the CDR3 is TGTGCCAGTAGTATGAATAGCGGGGTGAGAGATACGCAGTATTTT. Encoded protein: CASSMNSGVRDTQYF.

The chain links TRBV9 to TRBJ1-1, with TRBD1 as a possible D gene (5 bases). V dropped 0 bases and J dropped 1 base, with 16 bases sitting between them. CDR3 size: 17 residues. Germline-derived CDR1 and CDR2 are SGDLS and YYNGEE. The CDR3 spells CASSVGRGLRGNTEAFF. The CDR3 region has the DNA TGTGCCAGCAGCGTAGGAAGAGGATTAAGGGGGAACACTGAAGCTTTCTTT. The full variable domain, with the rest looked up from reference TRBV9 and TRBJ1-1, is DSGVTQTPKHLITATGQRVTLRCSPRSGDLSVYWYQQSLDQGLQFLIQYYNGEERAKGNILERFSAQQFPDLHSELNLSSLELGDSALYFCASSVGRGLRGNTEAFFGQGTRLTVV.

Only one count was recorded for this clone. The V and J genes are TRBV7-2 and TRBJ2-5; 10 bases line up with TRBD1. Trimming took 5 bases from V and 4 from J; bases not matched to a gene: 4. The germline gives CDR1 SGHTA, CDR2 FQGNSA. The CDR3 runs to 14 residues. The CDR3 region has the DNA TGTGCCAGCAGCCCGGACAGGGGGATAGAGACCCAGTACTTC. It yields the protein CASSPDRGIETQYF. Complete variable domain (other parts from reference TRBV7-2 and TRBJ2-5): GAGVSQSPSNKVTEKGKDVELRCDPISGHTALYWYRQSLGQGLEFLIYFQGNSAPDKSGLPSDRFSAERTGGSVSTLTIQRTQQEDSAVYLCASSPDRGIETQYFGPGTRLLVL.

This chain connects TRBV3-1 (or the pseudogene TRBV3-2) to TRBJ2-1; TRBD1 is a possible D gene (6 bases). CDR1 is LGHDT and CDR2 is YNNKEL in the germline V gene (reference sequence). V dropped 0 bases and J dropped 1 base, with 13 bases sitting between them. CDR3 length: 17 residues. CDR3 coding DNA: TGTGCCAGCAGCCAAGATACCGACAGGCGATCCTACAATGAGCAGTTCTTC. Its protein product is CASSQDTDRRSYNEQFF.

The chain has TRBV19 and TRBJ1-2, with 9 bases matching TRBD1. The CDR3 extends over 15 amino acids. The J segment lost 5 bases and the V segment lost 3 bases, leaving 7 bases of the junction unmatched. The V gene's germline CDR1 is LNHDA and CDR2 SQIVND (reference sequence). The CDR3 sequence: CASSMGTGSLYGYTF. The DNA for the CDR3 is TGTGCCAGTAGTATGGGGACAGGGTCCCTATATGGCTACACCTTC.

This rearrangement joins TRBV19 to TRBJ1-2, with TRBD1 matching over 11 bases. The CDR3 extends over 15 amino acids. The V gene's germline CDR1 is LNHDA and CDR2 SQIVND (reference sequence). V dropped 4 bases and J dropped 4; count of bases not matched to a gene: 5. This CDR3 is CASSTGQGVGYGYTF. The DNA for the CDR3 is TGTGCCAGTAGTACGGGACAGGGGGTAGGCTATGGCTACACCTTC.

The CDR3 sequence is CASNRTGLHPNQPQHF. The CDR3 nucleotides are TGTGCCAGCAATAGAACAGGGCTACATCCCAATCAGCCCCAGCATTTT. V is TRBV5-7 and J is TRBJ1-5; D is possibly TRBD1 (6 bases). TRBV5-7 is known as an ORF, though its function is uncertain. CDR3 length: 16 amino acids. V lost 6 bases to trimming and J lost 3 bases, with 19 bases between them.

The chain combines TRBV9 with TRBJ2-2; 10 nucleotides agree with TRBD2. The CDR3 consists of 17 residues. The V segment lost 0 bases and the J segment 2 bases; nucleotides outside the gene matches: 4. Germline CDR1 is SGDLS and CDR2 is YYNGEE. The DNA of the CDR3 is TGTGCCAGCAGCGTAGCCAGCGGGGGGGCAAACACCGGGGAGCTGTTTTTT. Amino acids: CASSVASGGANTGELFF.

The rearrangement links TRBV7-2 to TRBJ2-1; D is ambiguous. This CDR3 spans 13 amino acids. Trimming cost V 0 bases and J 2 bases, with 2 bases left between them. Germline V gives CDR1 SGHTA, CDR2 FQGNSA. CDR3 amino acids: CASSLAAYNEQFF. The DNA of the CDR3 is TGTGCCAGCAGCTTAGCCGCCTACAATGAGCAGTTCTTC.

The rearrangement uses TRBV29-1 and TRBJ1-1, with 8 bases that match TRBD1. CDR1 SQVTM and CDR2 ANQGSEA come from the germline V gene. The trim removed 4 bases at V and 6 bases at J, leaving 1 base unmatched. The CDR3 totals 11 residues. The CDR3 DNA sequence: TGCAGCGTTGCAGGGGGCCCTGAAGCTTTCTTT. It specifies CSVAGGPEAFF.

As regards this clone: An end of the junction does not agree with germline; a read error may underlie this. V and J are TRBV5-1 and TRBJ2-3; the match to TRBD1 covers 8 bases. The germline gives CDR1 SGHRS, CDR2 YFSETQ. The CDR3 totals 14 residues. The CDR3 loop reads CAGSLDGGTGTQYF. The CDR3 region has the DNA TGCGCCGGCAGCTTGGATGGCGGGACAGGTACGCAGTATTTT.

The chain recombines TRBV30 with TRBJ1-4; D uncertain. CDR1 and CDR2 (germline): GTSNPN, SVGIG (reference sequence). CDR3 length: 15 residues. The V end was cut by 1 base, the J end by 8 bases, with 17 bases between. The CDR3 DNA is TGTGCCTGGAGTGACGCGTACCTCCGTAACGAAAAACTGTTTTTT. Translating it yields CAWSDAYLRNEKLFF.

Here the CDR3 DNA reads TGTGCCAGCAGCTCTACCTTGGGGAAATCGAGGACAGGGGGCGTTGATACGCAGTATTTT. Protein sequence: CASSSTLGKSRTGGVDTQYF. This chain links TRBV9 with TRBJ2-3; 11 nucleotides align to TRBD1. J lost 6 bases, V lost 4 bases, and 22 bases had no gene match. CDR1 is SGDLS and CDR2 is YYNGEE in the germline V gene. The CDR3 is 20 amino acids.

The chain recombines TRBV24-1 with TRBJ1-1, with D possibly being TRBD1 (6 bases). The CDR3 runs to 17 residues. Germline values: CDR1 KGHDR, CDR2 SFDVKD. V was pared by 2 bases and J by 0 bases, with 15 bases between. CDR3 loop: CATSDSDRLRMNTEAFF. The CDR3 DNA sequence: TGTGCCACCAGTGATTCGGACAGACTTAGAATGAACACTGAAGCTTTCTTT.

Note on this clone: The same CDR3 also results from other DNA sequences found in this sample. This sequence joins TRBV18 and TRBJ1-5; D is uncertain. This CDR3 comprises 13 residues. Germline CDR1 is KGHSH and CDR2 is LQKENI. V shed 2 bases and J shed 5 bases, with 7 bases lying between them. CDR3 coding DNA: TGTGCCAGCTCACCAGCGCGAGATCAGCCCCAGCATTTT. Residues: CASSPARDQPQHF.

Turning to this clone: The same CDR3 is also encoded by other DNA sequences in this sample. The chain combines TRBV6-5 with TRBJ1-1, with 9 bases identical to TRBD1. Unmatched junction bases numbered 2, after V lost 6 bases and J lost 3 bases. This CDR3 spans 13 amino acids. Germline V gives CDR1 MNHEY, CDR2 SVGAGI. The CDR3 loop is CASSRDRDTEAFF. The CDR3 DNA is TGTGCCAGCAGCCGGGACAGGGACACTGAAGCTTTCTTT.

This clone was recorded once. This chain connects TRBV5-6 to TRBJ1-2; no clear D. V lost 2 bases, J lost 7 bases, and 9 bases lay in between. The germline gives CDR1 SGHDT, CDR2 YYEEEE. The CDR3 runs to 12 residues. The CDR3: CASSFAPSGYTF. As DNA, the CDR3 is TGTGCCAGCAGCTTTGCTCCGAGTGGCTACACCTTC.

This sequence joins TRBV3-1 (or the pseudogene TRBV3-2) and TRBJ1-1, with TRBD1 matching over 9 bases. The CDR3 consists of 15 residues. Germline CDR1 is LGHDT and CDR2 is YNNKEL (reference sequence). V trimming: 1 base; J trimming: 6 bases; junction bases outside the gene matches: 6. The CDR3 spells CASSQGTGVIAEAFF. DNA for the CDR3: TGTGCCAGCAGCCAAGGGACAGGGGTTATCGCTGAAGCTTTCTTT.

Only one count was recorded for this clone. The chain couples TRBV5-8 to TRBJ1-6, with D unresolved. Germline values: CDR1 SGHTS, CDR2 YDEGEE. The CDR3 contains 15 residues. Trimming took 3 bases from V and 8 from J, leaving 15 bases between them. This CDR3 reads CASSSRFAIDSPLHF. The DNA of the CDR3 is TGTGCCAGCAGCTCGCGTTTCGCGATAGATTCACCCCTCCACTTT.

V usage is TRBV12-5 and J usage is TRBJ2-7, with 7 bases that match TRBD2. Germline V gene sequence: CDR1 LGHNT, CDR2 FRNRAP. The CDR3 spans 16 residues. The junction had 8 bases not matched to a gene; V was cut back by 0 bases and J by 3 bases. For the CDR3, the DNA is TGTGCTAGTGGTTTGGTACTCAGTGGGGGGGTCTACGAGCAGTACTTC. This codes for CASGLVLSGGVYEQYF.

The V gene is TRBV20-1, the J gene TRBJ2-3; 10 bases fit TRBD2. Germline V gene sequence: CDR1 DFQATT, CDR2 SNEGSKA (reference sequence). The trim removed 3 bases at V and 8 bases at J, leaving 29 bases unmatched. The length of the CDR3 is 21 residues. DNA for the CDR3: TGCAGTGCTAGTACCCCAGGGCCGAGCGGGGGGGTTGTTGAACAACATCTTACGCAGTATTTT. This sequence encodes CSASTPGPSGGVVEQHLTQYF.

V usage is TRBV9 and J usage is TRBJ2-1, with 9 positions matching TRBD1. The CDR3 runs to 14 residues. Losses at the gene ends were 0 bases for V and 8 bases for J; bases not matched to a gene: 3. Germline lookup yields CDR1 SGDLS and CDR2 YYNGEE. CDR3 sequence: CASSVGTGADEQFF. The CDR3 DNA reads as TGTGCCAGCAGCGTAGGGACAGGGGCGGATGAGCAGTTCTTC.